What follows are 5 T cell receptor beta chains derived from one specimen sequenced in a study of Tregs in tolerant kidney transplant recipients. The table came from immunoSEQ multiplex PCR; TCRdb's copy has only in-frame clones and leaves some out. In total, the table holds roughly 50,000 clones. The starting material was CD4+ T cells from blood, obtained before the transplant. The receptors stem from a human donor who received a combined kidney and bone marrow transplant.

On this clone: The sequenced fragment ends 3 residues before the CDR3 boundary, so the rest is inferred from the germline J gene. V usage is TRBV6-2 or TRBV6-3 and J usage is TRBJ1-2; 7 bases map to TRBD1. The CDR3 length is 14 residues. The V gene's germline CDR1 is MNHEY and CDR2 SVGEGT. The trim removed 7 bases at V and 4 bases at J, leaving 9 bases unmatched. The covered CDR3 bases are TGTGCCAGCACGGACGATCGGGACAGCTATGGC. It encodes CASTDDRDSYG. The entire CDR3 sequence reads CASTDDRDSYGYTF.

CDR3 sequence: CASSPDLTANTEAFF. The CDR3 DNA, read in part, is TGTGCCAGCTCACCCGATCTGACAGCCAACACTGAA. The chain joins TRBV18 to TRBJ1-1; D may be TRBD1 (5 bases). The CDR3 end falls 3 residues outside the read, so it is completed with the germline J gene. In germline, CDR1 is KGHSH, CDR2 LQKENI. The CDR3 contains 15 residues. Trimming left V 3 bases short and J 2 bases short, with 13 bases between. The full variable domain, in which reference TRBV18 and TRBJ1-1 provide the parts outside the CDR3, is NAGVMQNPRHLVRRRGQEARLRCSPMKGHSHVYWYRQLPEEGLKFMVYLQKENIIDESGMPKERFSAEFPKEGPSILRIQQVVRGDSAAYFCASSPDLTANTEAFFGQGTRLTVV.

Details on this clone: The read terminates 3 residues ahead of where the CDR3 ends, so the germline J gene completes it. The rearrangement links TRBV19 to TRBJ1-4; unclear D gene. CDR1 LNHDA and CDR2 SQIVND come from the germline V gene (reference sequence). CDR3 length equals 13 residues. With 6 bases removed from V and 2 bases from J, the gap between germline ends came to 7 bases. The CDR3 loop reads CASRGRTNEKLFF. Partial CDR3 DNA: TGTGCCAGTAGGGGCAGGACTAATGAAAAA. Together with reference TRBV19 and TRBJ1-4, the CDR3 gives the full variable domain: DGGITQSPKYLFRKEGQNVTLSCEQNLNHDAMYWYRQDPGQGLRLIYYSQIVNDFQKGDIAEGYSVSREKKESFPLTVTSAQKNPTAFYLCASRGRTNEKLFFGSGTQLSVL.

About this clone itself: The CDR3 end falls 3 residues outside the read, so it is completed with the germline J gene. The rearrangement links TRBV7-9 to TRBJ1-4, with 7 bases that match TRBD1. This CDR3 is built from 14 residues. Germline lookup yields CDR1 SEHNR and CDR2 FQNEAQ (reference sequence). V lost 7 bases, J lost 8 bases, and 10 bases stayed unmatched. The CDR3 protein is CASTFTGVAEKLFF. The CDR3 DNA, read in part, is TGTGCCAGCACCTTTACAGGGGTAGCAGAAAAA. The full variable domain, in which reference TRBV7-9 and TRBJ1-4 provide the parts outside the CDR3, is DTGVSQNPRHKITKRGQNVTFRCDPISEHNRLYWYRQTLGQGPEFLTYFQNEAQLEKSRLLSDRFSAERPKGSFSTLEIQRTEQGDSAMYLCASTFTGVAEKLFFGSGTQLSVL.

With regard to this clone: The CDR3 extends 3 residues past the end of the read, so its final part is completed from the germline J gene. The genes are TRBV6-2 or TRBV6-3 and TRBJ2-1; 13 bases map to TRBD2. Per the germline V gene, CDR1 is MNHEY and CDR2 is SVGEGT. The CDR3 loop spans 15 amino acids. After removal of 6 bases from V and 4 bases from J, the junction contained 3 bases not matched to a gene. CDR3: CASRLAGGRYNEQFF. Partial CDR3 DNA: TGTGCCAGCAGACTAGCGGGAGGGCGGTACAATGAG.